The rows below give T cell receptor beta chains drawn from one sample of a study of CD8 T cells in ankylosing spondylitis. TCRdb re-analysed the 5' RACE reads in MiXCR, keeping a single row per CDR3 protein. The sample lists about 500,000 distinct CDR3 sequences; roughly 5.2% were seen once. Sequencing was performed on blood, either unsorted or a sorted T cell fraction (not recorded which). Receptor source: a male donor with ankylosing spondylitis. Each CDR3 is given with its conserved first and last residue. The order of the fields is J gene, CDR3 length, clone size, V gene, D gene, CDR3 protein, CDR3 DNA. D genes are given only for firm matches. Where a row states a size, it is once, few, many or the class of an expanded clone; other rows omit it.

TRBJ1-3,13,many,TRBV13,NA,CASSDDRGNTIYF,TGTGCCAGCAGCGACGACAGGGGAAACACCATATATTTT
TRBJ1-5,15,many,TRBV6-1,NA,CASSKLIHSNQPQHF,TGTGCCAGCAGCAAACTCATTCACAGCAATCAGCCCCAGCATTTT
TRBJ1-6,13,many,TRBV20-1,TRBD1,CSAFRGVSSPLHF,TGCAGTGCTTTCAGGGGGGTTTCTTCACCCCTCCACTTT
TRBJ2-3,18,many,TRBV6-5,NA,CASSYPTGGHFNTDTQYF,TGTGCCAGCAGTTACCCCACGGGGGGACACTTTAACACAGATACGCAGTATTTT
TRBJ1-5,13,many,TRBV6-1,NA,CASTRAGEQPQHF,TGTGCCAGCACCCGGGCCGGGGAGCAGCCCCAGCATTTT
TRBJ2-3,15,many,TRBV9,TRBD2,CASSVATSGTDTQYF,TGTGCCAGCAGCGTAGCGACTAGCGGTACAGATACGCAGTATTTT
TRBJ2-3,16,many,TRBV4-3,NA,CASSPIGSGSTDTQYF,TGCGCCAGCAGCCCTATAGGGAGCGGGAGCACAGATACGCAGTATTTT
TRBJ2-7,12,many,TRBV20-1,TRBD2,CSGASGRGEQYF,TGCAGTGGGGCTAGCGGGAGAGGGGAGCAGTACTTC
TRBJ1-4,14,many,TRBV12-3/TRBV12-4,TRBD1,CASSLGTGNEKLFF,TGTGCCAGCAGTTTAGGGACAGGCAATGAAAAACTGTTTTTT
TRBJ1-1,18,many,TRBV10-2,NA,CASSNLPGLRLSNTEAFF,TGCGCCAGCAGTAATTTACCGGGACTTCGGCTTTCGAACACTGAAGCTTTCTTT
TRBJ2-7,16,many,TRBV20-1,NA,CSARDFSGIDSYEQYF,TGCAGTGCTAGAGACTTCTCCGGGATCGACTCCTACGAGCAGTACTTC
TRBJ2-5,12,NA,TRBV14,NA,CASSFQLETQYF,TGTGCCAGCAGCTTTCAGTTGGAGACCCAGTACTTC
TRBJ1-1,17,many,TRBV4-2,NA,CASSQDIQGSVNTEAFF,TGTGCCAGCAGCCAAGACATACAGGGTTCGGTGAACACTGAAGCTTTCTTT
TRBJ2-5,16,many,TRBV12-3/TRBV12-4,TRBD2,CASSMTSGSFGETQYF,TGTGCCAGCAGTATGACTAGCGGGAGCTTTGGGGAGACCCAGTACTTC
TRBJ2-5,16,few,TRBV7-2,NA,CASSLEPLEQGETQYF,TGTGCCAGCAGCTTAGAACCCCTCGAACAGGGAGAGACCCAGTACTTC
TRBJ2-7,16,many,TRBV5-8,TRBD2,CASSFRRTSSSYEQYF,TGTGCCAGCAGCTTTCGGAGGACTAGCAGCTCCTACGAGCAGTACTTC
TRBJ1-2,14,many,TRBV11-2,NA,CASSLGPNNYGYTF,TGTGCCAGCAGCCTGGGACCGAACAACTATGGCTACACCTTC
TRBJ1-3,13,many,TRBV15,NA,CATSSRAGNTIYF,TGTGCCACCAGCAGCAGGGCTGGAAACACCATATATTTT
TRBJ1-1,15,many,TRBV4-3,NA,CASSQARVSRTEAFF,TGCGCCAGCAGCCAAGCAAGGGTCTCACGGACTGAAGCTTTCTTT
TRBJ2-7,14,many,TRBV20-1,TRBD2,CSASSAGAWYEQYF,TGCAGTGCTAGTTCAGCGGGAGCGTGGTACGAGCAGTACTTC
TRBJ1-2,17,many,TRBV29-1,TRBD1,CSAQDRLYDREEYGYTF,TGCAGCGCCCAAGACCGATTATACGACAGGGAGGAGTATGGCTACACCTTC
TRBJ2-4,13,many,TRBV29-1,NA,CSVEKEVGNIQYF,TGCAGCGTTGAAAAGGAGGTCGGGAACATTCAGTACTTC
TRBJ1-5,13,many,TRBV15,NA,CATSRQINQPQHF,TGTGCCACCAGCAGGCAGATCAATCAGCCCCAGCATTTT
TRBJ1-3,16,many,TRBV5-1,NA,CASSLEAQLTGNTIYF,TGCGCCAGCAGCTTGGAGGCCCAACTTACTGGAAACACCATATATTTT
TRBJ1-2,17,NA,TRBV29-1,NA,CSVEDLEAAGGNYGYTF,TGCAGCGTTGAAGATCTAGAGGCTGCGGGGGGGAACTATGGCTACACCTTC
TRBJ2-7,15,many,TRBV20-1,NA,CSARSMGGIDYEQYF,TGCAGTGCTAGGAGTATGGGCGGGATTGACTACGAGCAGTACTTC
TRBJ2-5,13,many,TRBV28,NA,CASSFGDRETQYF,TGTGCCAGCAGTTTCGGGGATCGGGAGACCCAGTACTTC
TRBJ2-5,17,many,TRBV25-1,NA,CASSANRVRGFQETQYF,TGTGCCAGCAGTGCAAATAGGGTTCGAGGGTTCCAAGAGACCCAGTACTTC